A single sample gave rise to the 27 T cell receptor beta chains below, sequenced in a study of OX40 agonist ivuxolimab in advanced cancers. TCRdb's table, derived via immunoSEQ multiplex PCR, lists solely in-frame clones and lacks some. In the table there are 53,000 or so clones, 75% to 80% of which are singletons. The material sequenced was CD4+ or CD8+ T cells sorted from blood, taken in a trial of the OX40 agonist ivuxolimab. The receptors derive from an adult with an advanced solid tumor such as melanoma, head and neck, liver or kidney cancer.

CDR3 coding DNA: TGTGCCAGCAGCTTGGTAGCGGTTCTGGGGAGCTCCTACGAGCAGTACTTC. Its protein is CASSLVAVLGSSYEQYF. The chain couples TRBV5-6 to TRBJ2-7, with D perhaps TRBD2 (6 bases). The germline V and J ends were trimmed by 0 bases and 0 bases, with 16 bases remaining between them. Germline V gives CDR1 SGHDT, CDR2 YYEEEE. This CDR3 contains 17 residues.

Only a few counts were recorded for this clone. J is TRBJ1-3 and V is TRBV9, with D perhaps TRBD1 (6 bases). V gave up 2 bases and J gave up 4 bases, with 10 bases separating them. CDR3 length: 14 residues. Germline-derived CDR1 and CDR2 are SGDLS and YYNGEE. The CDR3 DNA reads TGTGCCAGCAGCGTCGGGACATTCGGAAACACCATATATTTT. Its protein is CASSVGTFGNTIYF.

The chain joins TRBV30 to TRBJ1-5, with 9 bases identical to TRBD1. Germline CDR1 GTSNPN, CDR2 SVGIG (reference sequence). The CDR3 totals 17 residues. The V gene end was trimmed by 3 bases and the J gene end by 4 bases; junction bases not matched to a gene: 13. CDR3 sequence (DNA): TGTGCCTGGAGCGTACGGGACAGGGCTTGGGAAAATCAGCCCCAGCATTTT. Translated, it gives CAWSVRDRAWENQPQHF.

The genes are TRBV5-8 and TRBJ1-6, with D uncertain. This CDR3 has 17 amino acids. Per the germline V gene, CDR1 is SGHTS and CDR2 is YDEGEE. V was shortened by 5 bases and J by 9 bases, with 24 bases between the two germline ends. This CDR3 reads CASRLPGSHHSASPLHF. In DNA, the CDR3 is TGTGCCAGCAGGCTTCCGGGGTCCCACCATAGTGCTTCACCCCTCCACTTT.

The genes are TRBV9 and TRBJ2-6; D is tentatively TRBD1 or TRBD2 (5 bases each). V was shortened by 7 bases and J by 0 bases, with 17 bases between the two germline ends. Germline-derived CDR1 and CDR2 are SGDLS and YYNGEE. The CDR3 is made up of 17 amino acids. The CDR3 protein is CASGLGTTLSGANVLTF. The CDR3 coding sequence is TGTGCCAGCGGCCTCGGGACGACCCTCTCTGGGGCCAACGTCCTGACTTTC.

The chain is built from TRBV7-2 and TRBJ1-4, with a tentative D call TRBD1 (5 bases). The germline CDR1 and CDR2 sequences are SGHTA and FQGNSA. This CDR3 region has 15 residues. Trimming cost V 3 bases and J 4 bases, with 12 bases left between them. CDR3 amino acids: CASSFRRGNNEKLFF. Written as DNA, the CDR3 is TGTGCCAGCAGCTTCAGGAGGGGCAATAATGAAAAACTGTTTTTT.

The rearrangement links TRBV6-1 to TRBJ1-3; weak D call: TRBD1 (5 bases). V shed 4 bases and J shed 3 bases, with 16 bases lying between them. This CDR3 comprises 16 residues. The germline CDR1 and CDR2 sequences are MNHNS and SASEGT. The CDR3 loop is CASSARGGKGGNTIYF. The CDR3 bases are TGTGCCAGCAGTGCCCGGGGGGGGAAGGGTGGAAACACCATATATTTT.

This chain joins TRBV19 and TRBJ1-2; weak D call: TRBD1 (6 bases). The germline V and J ends were trimmed by 5 bases and 6 bases, with 19 bases remaining between them. Germline-derived CDR1 and CDR2 are LNHDA and SQIVND (reference sequence). CDR3 length: 15 residues. The chain's CDR3 is CASSPWGLKGDGYTF. As DNA, the CDR3 is TGTGCCAGTAGTCCGTGGGGTTTAAAGGGGGATGGCTACACCTTC.

V is TRBV28 and J is TRBJ2-7; 8 bases line up with TRBD2. Germline-derived CDR1 and CDR2 are MDHEN and SYDVKM. This CDR3 contains 15 residues. The junction had 7 bases not matched to a gene; V was cut back by 5 bases and J by 1 base. The CDR3 DNA is TGTGCCAGCAGTAAAGGACTAGCTTTTTCCTACGAGCAGTACTTC. Translated, it gives CASSKGLAFSYEQYF.

V usage is TRBV18 and J usage is TRBJ1-5, with a possible D match to TRBD1 (5 bases). Trimming pared 3 bases from V and 2 bases from J, leaving 5 bases between. Germline CDR1 KGHSH, CDR2 LQKENI. There are 13 residues in the CDR3. The CDR3 region has the DNA TGTGCCAGCTCACCGGGGGGCAATCAGCCCCAGCATTTT. Translated, it gives CASSPGGNQPQHF.

The V and J genes are TRBV5-5 and TRBJ1-5, with 8 positions matching TRBD1. The germline CDR1 and CDR2 sequences are SGHKS and YYEKEE (reference sequence). V dropped 4 bases and J dropped 6; count of bases not matched to a gene: 6. This CDR3 contains 14 residues. The CDR3 DNA sequence: TGTGCCAGCAGCGCACAGGGGGGCGGTCAGCCCCAGCATTTT. Amino acid sequence: CASSAQGGGQPQHF.

The V call is TRBV5-1, the J call TRBJ1-4; maybe TRBD1 (6 bases). There are 14 residues in the CDR3. Germline V CDR1 and CDR2: SGHRS, YFSETQ. V shed 5 bases and J shed 7 bases, with 15 bases lying between them. The CDR3 spells CASSTRGIREKLFF. The DNA of the CDR3 is TGCGCCAGCAGTACAAGGGGGATTCGTGAAAAACTGTTTTTT.

This chain connects TRBV18 to TRBJ1-2; 8 nucleotides agree with TRBD1. Germline assignment: CDR1 KGHSH and CDR2 LQKENI. V lost 3 bases, J lost 6 bases, and 3 bases stayed unmatched. The CDR3 runs to 13 residues. DNA for the CDR3: TGTGCCAGCTCACCCCTGACAGGGGATGGCTACACCTTC. Amino acid sequence: CASSPLTGDGYTF.

The CDR3 region is CASSFKQVRGDVLTF. The CDR3 DNA follows: TGTGCCAGCAGCTTTAAACAGGTCCGTGGGGACGTCCTGACTTTC. The chain links TRBV7-9 to TRBJ2-6; possible D gene TRBD1, 5 bases. From germline, CDR1 is SEHNR and CDR2 FQNEAQ (reference sequence). The CDR3 spans 15 residues. V lost 3 bases and J lost 11, with 17 bases in between.

V is TRBV7-2 and J is TRBJ1-1, with D unclear. The CDR3 contains 15 residues. Per the germline V gene, CDR1 is SGHTA and CDR2 is FQGNSA. V gave up 2 bases and J gave up 0 bases, with 10 bases separating them. Here the CDR3 reads CASSLLPGLNTEAFF. In DNA form, the CDR3 reads TGTGCCAGCAGCTTACTCCCGGGCTTGAACACTGAAGCTTTCTTT. Full variable domain (missing parts from reference TRBV7-2 and TRBJ1-1): GAGVSQSPSNKVTEKGKDVELRCDPISGHTALYWYRQSLGQGLEFLIYFQGNSAPDKSGLPSDRFSAERTGGSVSTLTIQRTQQEDSAVYLCASSLLPGLNTEAFFGQGTRLTVV.

The CDR3 is CASSLALTGELFF. The DNA for the CDR3 is TGTGCCAGCAGCTTGGCGCTCACCGGGGAGCTGTTTTTT. V is TRBV5-5 and J is TRBJ2-2; the D is unclear. V lost 0 bases and J lost 4, with 4 bases in between. Germline CDR1 SGHKS, CDR2 YYEKEE (reference sequence). This CDR3 contains 13 residues. The variable domain in full, with the rest retrieved from reference TRBV5-5 and TRBJ2-2, is DAGVTQSPTHLIKTRGQQVTLRCSPISGHKSVSWYQQVLGQGPQFIFQYYEKEERGRGNFPDRFSARQFPNYSSELNVNALLLGDSALYLCASSLALTGELFFGEGSRLTVL.

Comment on this clone: The junction and the germline gene differ at one end; a read error may be behind it. The chain recombines TRBV29-1 with TRBJ2-7; D not certain. Germline V gene sequence: CDR1 SQVTM, CDR2 ANQGSEA. The length of the CDR3 is 13 residues. CDR3 sequence: CSVEGPGIYEQYF. As DNA, the CDR3 is TGCAGCGTCGAAGGCCCAGGAATCTACGAGCAGTACTTC.

As DNA, the CDR3 is TGTGCCAGCTCACCGGGTAGTCATGAGCAGTTCTTC. Translating it yields CASSPGSHEQFF. The chain uses TRBV18 and TRBJ2-1; no clear D gene. V was trimmed by 3 bases and J by 8 bases, leaving 8 bases between them. Germline V gene data show CDR1 as KGHSH and CDR2 as LQKENI. The CDR3 spans 12 residues. The complete variable domain, with remaining parts taken from reference TRBV18 and TRBJ2-1, reads NAGVMQNPRHLVRRRGQEARLRCSPMKGHSHVYWYRQLPEEGLKFMVYLQKENIIDESGMPKERFSAEFPKEGPSILRIQQVVRGDSAAYFCASSPGSHEQFFGPGTRLTVL.

The chain recombines TRBV7-2 with TRBJ1-5; 12 positions match TRBD1. The trim removed 7 bases at V and 7 bases at J, leaving 8 bases unmatched. This CDR3 is built from 15 residues. Looked up from germline, CDR1 is SGHTA and CDR2 is FQGNSA. The CDR3 DNA sequence: TGTGCCAGCACCCCGGGACAGGGGGCTGGACAGCCCCAGCATTTT. It codes for CASTPGQGAGQPQHF.

The rearrangement uses TRBV7-2 and TRBJ1-6; 7 bases match TRBD1. Germline V CDR1 and CDR2: SGHTA, FQGNSA. Trimming removed 5 bases from V and 5 bases from J; junction bases left unmatched: 6. The CDR3 runs to 15 residues. CDR3 nucleotide sequence: TGTGCCAGCAGCCACCCAACAGGGGATAATTCACCCCTCCACTTT. It codes for CASSHPTGDNSPLHF. Together with reference TRBV7-2 and TRBJ1-6, the CDR3 gives the full variable domain: GAGVSQSPSNKVTEKGKDVELRCDPISGHTALYWYRQSLGQGLEFLIYFQGNSAPDKSGLPSDRFSAERTGGSVSTLTIQRTQQEDSAVYLCASSHPTGDNSPLHFGNGTRLTVT.

The J gene is TRBJ1-1, the V gene TRBV2; tentative D call: TRBD1 (6 bases). The CDR3 totals 15 residues. Germline V gives CDR1 SNHLY, CDR2 FYNNEI. Trimming removed 9 bases from V and 6 bases from J, with 23 bases in between. This CDR3 reads CARTHGAGESPEAFF. The CDR3, as DNA: TGTGCCAGGACTCACGGGGCAGGGGAGTCCCCTGAAGCTTTCTTT. The full variable domain, with the rest looked up from reference TRBV2 and TRBJ1-1, is EPEVTQTPSHQVTQMGQEVILRCVPISNHLYFYWYRQILGQKVEFLVSFYNNEISEKSEIFDDQFSVERPDGSNFTLKIRSTKLEDSAMYFCARTHGAGESPEAFFGQGTRLTVV.

In this sample, this clone turned up a few times. This chain links TRBV19 with TRBJ1-5, with a possible D match to TRBD1 (5 bases). The CDR3 is 15 residues long. V shed 4 bases and J shed 7 bases, with 17 bases lying between them. Germline-derived CDR1 and CDR2 are LNHDA and SQIVND (reference sequence). CDR3 nucleotides: TGTGCCAGTAGTACTTCTATAATCGCAGGGCAGCCCCAGCATTTT. Its translation: CASSTSIIAGQPQHF. The variable domain in full, with the rest retrieved from reference TRBV19 and TRBJ1-5, is DGGITQSPKYLFRKEGQNVTLSCEQNLNHDAMYWYRQDPGQGLRLIYYSQIVNDFQKGDIAEGYSVSREKKESFPLTVTSAQKNPTAFYLCASSTSIIAGQPQHFGDGTRLSIL.

V gene TRBV9 combines with J gene TRBJ1-1, with D hard to call. The V end was cut by 2 bases, the J end by 1 base, with 12 bases between. The germline V gene encodes CDR1 SGDLS and CDR2 YYNGEE. The CDR3 totals 15 residues. The CDR3 DNA reads TGTGCCAGCAGCGTTCTAGGGCAATCGAACACTGAAGCTTTCTTT. Amino acid sequence: CASSVLGQSNTEAFF.

This chain links TRBV11-2 with TRBJ2-7; D is tentatively TRBD1 or TRBD2 (5 bases each). The germline V gene encodes CDR1 SGHAT and CDR2 FQNNGV. This CDR3 has 15 residues. Trimming removed 0 bases from V and 2 bases from J, with 11 bases in between. The CDR3 here is CASSLDSLGAYEQYF. The CDR3 nucleotides are TGTGCCAGCAGCTTAGATAGTTTGGGGGCCTACGAGCAGTACTTC.

V and J are TRBV11-2 and TRBJ2-5; TRBD1 matches at 12 bases. V was clipped by 0 bases and J by 5 bases; unmatched bases: 7. The CDR3 extends over 17 amino acids. Germline CDR1 is SGHAT and CDR2 is FQNNGV. The DNA of the CDR3 is TGTGCCAGCAGCTTAGAAAACCGGGACAGGGGGCGGGAGACCCAGTACTTC. Encoded protein: CASSLENRDRGRETQYF. Variable domain in full (rest from reference TRBV11-2 and TRBJ2-5): EAGVAQSPRYKIIEKRQSVAFWCNPISGHATLYWYQQILGQGPKLLIQFQNNGVVDDSQLPKDRFSAERLKGVDSTLKIQPAKLEDSAVYLCASSLENRDRGRETQYFGPGTRLLVL.

V usage is TRBV6-5 and J usage is TRBJ1-5, with no clear D. The CDR3 is made up of 13 amino acids. CDR1 MNHEY and CDR2 SVGAGI come from the germline V gene. The V end lost 2 bases, the J end lost 4 bases, and 6 bases lay between the germline ends. CDR3 nucleotides: TGTGCCAGCAGTTACCTCATTAATCAGCCCCAGCATTTT. This gives the protein CASSYLINQPQHF.

CDR3: CASSPRGRDGYTF. In DNA, the CDR3 is TGTGCCAGCTCCCCCAGGGGACGCGATGGCTACACCTTC. The V gene is TRBV18, the J gene TRBJ1-2; D perhaps matches TRBD1 (6 bases). The CDR3 extends over 13 amino acids. V lost 6 bases, J lost 6 bases, and 14 bases lay in between. CDR1 is KGHSH, CDR2 LQKENI, per germline.